This paragraph reports one T cell receptor (beta chain). Sequenced by immunoSEQ multiplex PCR; TCRdb stores in-frame clones only, minus some. This table holds 100,000 or so clones, around 89% found once. The data derive from a study of control samples from healthy donors and cancer patients. This CDR3 is 15 amino acids long. CDR1 is SGHTA and CDR2 is FQGTGA in the germline V gene. Losses at the gene ends were 6 bases for V and 4 bases for J; bases not matched to a gene: 11. The rearrangement links TRBV7-3 to TRBJ1-1; 7 nucleotides match TRBD1. Sequencing used blood. The TCR was taken from a man under 40 in good health. The CDR3 loop is CASRQTGAGGTEAFF. CDR3 sequence (DNA): TGTGCCAGCAGACAAACAGGGGCCGGGGGCACTGAAGCTTTCTTT.